These 7 T cell receptor beta chains originate from one sample sequenced in a study of OX40 agonist ivuxolimab in advanced cancers. Here immunoSEQ multiplex PCR was the method, and the copy in TCRdb shows in-frame clones only, minus some. The sample lists 60,000 to 95,000 clones; roughly 85% were seen once. The input for sequencing was CD4+ or CD8+ T cells sorted from blood, taken in a trial of the OX40 agonist ivuxolimab. These receptors came from an adult with an advanced solid tumor such as melanoma, head and neck, liver or kidney cancer.

The V call is TRBV11-2, the J call TRBJ2-1; 9 nucleotides line up with TRBD2. The V gene's germline CDR1 is SGHAT and CDR2 FQNNGV. The ends lost 2 bases at V and 10 bases at J; junction bases unmatched: 18. The CDR3 has 18 amino acids. The CDR3 loop is CASSLRSSGVAGVGEQFF. The CDR3 region has the DNA TGTGCCAGCAGCTTAAGAAGCTCGGGGGTAGCGGGAGTTGGAGAGCAGTTCTTC.

The rearrangement joins TRBV28 to TRBJ2-5, with D hard to call. V lost 3 bases and J 5 bases, leaving 13 bases between the germline ends. This CDR3 spans 14 amino acids. CDR1 and CDR2 (germline): MDHEN, SYDVKM. CDR3 DNA: TGTGCCAGCAGTTTCCGTCAGGTGTTTGAGACCCAGTACTTC. The encoded protein is CASSFRQVFETQYF.

This clone has only one observation. The chain joins TRBV28 to TRBJ1-1; 7 bases fit TRBD1. The trim removed 1 base at V and 0 bases at J, leaving 14 bases unmatched. The CDR3 runs 19 residues. The V gene's germline CDR1 is MDHEN and CDR2 SYDVKM. The CDR3 sequence is CASSLSTTGTEVLNTEAFF. The CDR3 bases are TGTGCCAGCAGTTTATCAACTACCGGGACAGAAGTTCTGAACACTGAAGCTTTCTTT.

This sequence joins TRBV6-5 and TRBJ2-3, with D unclear. Per the germline V gene, CDR1 is MNHEY and CDR2 is SVGAGI. CDR3 length: 14 amino acids. The ends were cut back, 5 bases at V and 0 bases at J, with 9 bases in the middle. The CDR3: CASSRALSTDTQYF. The CDR3 DNA reads as TGTGCCAGCAGTCGGGCGTTAAGCACAGATACGCAGTATTTT.

V usage is TRBV5-1 and J usage is TRBJ2-2; TRBD2 matches at 10 bases. V gave up 2 bases and J gave up 3 bases; unmatched junction bases: 1. There are 15 residues in the CDR3. Germline loops: CDR1 SGHRS, CDR2 YFSETQ. For the CDR3, the DNA is TGCGCCAGCAGCTTTACTAGCGGGGACACCGGGGAGCTGTTTTTT. Its protein product is CASSFTSGDTGELFF.

The gene calls are TRBV5-4 and TRBJ2-7; D is possibly TRBD1 (6 bases). CDR1 is SGHNT and CDR2 is YYREEE in the germline V gene (reference sequence). The CDR3 is made up of 14 amino acids. V was clipped by 4 bases and J by 3 bases, with 14 bases between them. The CDR3 region has the DNA TGTGCCAGCAGCATCCGGGACATTTACTACGAGCAGTACTTC. Residues: CASSIRDIYYEQYF.

The rearrangement links TRBV6-5 to TRBJ2-1; 12 nucleotides match TRBD2. CDR1 is MNHEY, CDR2 SVGAGI, per germline. CDR3 length: 15 residues. V lost 4 bases and J lost 6; bases outside the gene matches: 4. The CDR3 spells CASSLPTSGSNEQFF. The CDR3 region has the DNA TGTGCCAGCAGTTTGCCGACTAGCGGGAGCAATGAGCAGTTCTTC.